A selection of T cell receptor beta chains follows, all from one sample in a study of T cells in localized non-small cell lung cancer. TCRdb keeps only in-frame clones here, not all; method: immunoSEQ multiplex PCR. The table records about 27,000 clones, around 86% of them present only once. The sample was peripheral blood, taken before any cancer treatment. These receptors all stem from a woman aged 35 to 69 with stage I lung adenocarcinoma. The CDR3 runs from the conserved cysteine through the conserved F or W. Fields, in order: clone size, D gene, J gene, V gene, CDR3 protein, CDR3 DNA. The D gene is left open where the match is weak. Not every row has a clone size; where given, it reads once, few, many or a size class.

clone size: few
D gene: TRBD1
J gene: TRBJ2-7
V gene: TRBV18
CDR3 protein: CASSPPTLGQGAGEQYF
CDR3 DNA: TGTGCCAGCTCACCGCCAACCCTGGGACAGGGGGCCGGAGAGCAGTACTTC

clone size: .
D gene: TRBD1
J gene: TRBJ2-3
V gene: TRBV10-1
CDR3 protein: CASSAGTGVWDTQYF
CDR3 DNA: TGCGCCAGCAGTGCTGGGACAGGGGTCTGGGATACGCAGTATTTT

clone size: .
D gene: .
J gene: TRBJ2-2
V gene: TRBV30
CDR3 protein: CAWKLRAPGELFF
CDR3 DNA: TGTGCCTGGAAATTGAGGGCGCCGGGGGAGCTGTTTTTT

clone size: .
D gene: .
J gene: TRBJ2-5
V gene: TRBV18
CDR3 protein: CASSPQETQYF
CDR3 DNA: TGTGCCAGCTCCCCACAAGAGACCCAGTACTTC

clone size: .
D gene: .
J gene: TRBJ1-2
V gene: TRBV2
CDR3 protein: CASRTYRAGYTF
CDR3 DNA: TGTGCCAGCAGGACTTACAGGGCTGGCTACACCTTC

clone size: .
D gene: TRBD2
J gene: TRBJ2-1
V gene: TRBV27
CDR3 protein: CASSLLLLAGGRNEQFF
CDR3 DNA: TGTGCCAGCAGTTTGCTCCTACTAGCGGGGGGGCGGAATGAGCAGTTCTTC

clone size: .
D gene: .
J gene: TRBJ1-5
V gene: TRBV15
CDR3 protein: CATSNAGAGSYSNQPQHF
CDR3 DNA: TGTGCCACCAGCAACGCAGGGGCTGGGTCGTATAGCAATCAGCCCCAGCATTTT

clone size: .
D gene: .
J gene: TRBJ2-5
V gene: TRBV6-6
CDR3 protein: CASSYSGIETQYF
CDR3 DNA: TGTGCCAGCAGTTACTCCGGGATCGAGACCCAGTACTTC

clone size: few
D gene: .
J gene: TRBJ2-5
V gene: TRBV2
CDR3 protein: CASSVRPQETQYF
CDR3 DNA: TGTGCCAGCAGTGTGAGGCCCCAAGAGACCCAGTACTTC

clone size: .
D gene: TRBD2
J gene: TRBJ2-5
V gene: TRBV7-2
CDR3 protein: CASTRQSSLAGEETQYF
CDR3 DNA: TGTGCCAGCACCCGTCAGAGTTCACTAGCGGGGGAAGAGACCCAGTACTTC

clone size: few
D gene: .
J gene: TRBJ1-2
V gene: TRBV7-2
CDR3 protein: CASSLGGAVPGLDGYTF
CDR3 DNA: TGTGCCAGCAGCTTAGGGGGGGCAGTCCCCGGGCTGGATGGCTACACCTTC

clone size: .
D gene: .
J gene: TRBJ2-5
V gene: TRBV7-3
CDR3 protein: CASSLTVETQYF
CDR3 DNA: TGTGCCAGCAGCTTGACAGTAGAGACCCAGTACTTC

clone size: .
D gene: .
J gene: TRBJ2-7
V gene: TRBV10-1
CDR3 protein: CASGIPGNPYEQYF
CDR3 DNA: TGCGCCAGCGGTATTCCCGGGAACCCCTACGAGCAGTACTTC

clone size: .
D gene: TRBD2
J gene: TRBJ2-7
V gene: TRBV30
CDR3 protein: CAWSVGVAGNYEQYF
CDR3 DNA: TGTGCCTGGAGTGTAGGGGTAGCGGGGAACTACGAGCAGTACTTC

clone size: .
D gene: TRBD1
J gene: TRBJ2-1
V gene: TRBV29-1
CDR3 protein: CSVGGGTGRNEQFF
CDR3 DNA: TGCAGCGTTGGTGGCGGGACAGGGCGGAATGAGCAGTTCTTC

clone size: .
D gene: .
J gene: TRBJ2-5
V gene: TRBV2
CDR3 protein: CASMPEAQRGETQYF
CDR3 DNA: TGTGCCAGCATGCCCGAAGCACAACGGGGAGAGACCCAGTACTTC

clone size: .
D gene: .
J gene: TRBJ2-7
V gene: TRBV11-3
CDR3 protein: CASSTTTGSYEQYF
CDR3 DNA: TGTGCCAGCAGTACAACGACAGGCAGCTACGAGCAGTACTTC

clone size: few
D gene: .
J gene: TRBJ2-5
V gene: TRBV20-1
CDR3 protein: CSAEEETQYF
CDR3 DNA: TGCAGTGCAGAGGAAGAGACCCAGTACTTC

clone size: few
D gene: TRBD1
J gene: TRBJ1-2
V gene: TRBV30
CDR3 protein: CAWSSTGGRYTF
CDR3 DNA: TGTGCCTGGAGTTCGACAGGGGGCCGTTATACCTTC

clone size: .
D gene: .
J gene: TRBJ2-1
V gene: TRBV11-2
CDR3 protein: CASSLNTGTGYNEQFF
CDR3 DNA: TGTGCCAGCAGCTTAAATACCGGGACTGGGTACAATGAGCAGTTCTTC

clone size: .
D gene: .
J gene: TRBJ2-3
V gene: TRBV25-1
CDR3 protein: CASSEYKGTDTQYF
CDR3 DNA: TGTGCCAGCAGTGAATATAAAGGCACAGATACGCAGTATTTT

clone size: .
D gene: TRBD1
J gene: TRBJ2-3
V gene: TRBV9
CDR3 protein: CASSPRTGSADTQYF
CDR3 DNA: TGTGCCAGCAGCCCAAGGACAGGGAGCGCAGATACGCAGTATTTT

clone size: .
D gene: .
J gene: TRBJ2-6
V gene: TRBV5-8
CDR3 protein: CASSPDGYSGANVLTF
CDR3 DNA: TGTGCCAGCAGCCCGGACGGTTACTCTGGGGCCAACGTCCTGACTTTC

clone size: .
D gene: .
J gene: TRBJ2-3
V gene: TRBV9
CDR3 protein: CASSVGVGTDTQYF
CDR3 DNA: TGTGCCAGCAGCGTAGGCGTCGGCACAGATACGCAGTATTTT

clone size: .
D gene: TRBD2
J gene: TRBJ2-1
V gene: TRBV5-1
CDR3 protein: CASSSLAGDWNEQFF
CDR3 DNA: TGCGCCAGCAGCTCACTAGCGGGGGATTGGAATGAGCAGTTCTTC

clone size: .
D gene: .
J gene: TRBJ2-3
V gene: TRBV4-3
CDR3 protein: CASSQGGGLPDTQYF
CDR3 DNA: TGCGCCAGCAGCCAAGGGGGGGGGCTTCCAGATACGCAGTATTTT

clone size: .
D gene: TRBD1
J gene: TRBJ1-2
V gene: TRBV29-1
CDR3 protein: CSGGLTAGGGGYTF
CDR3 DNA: TGCAGCGGGGGGCTGACGGCAGGGGGCGGCGGCTACACCTTC

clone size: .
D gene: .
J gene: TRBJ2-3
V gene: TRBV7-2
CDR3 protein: CASSLAGDGTDTQYF
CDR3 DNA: TGTGCCAGCAGCTTAGCCGGGGACGGCACAGATACGCAGTATTTT

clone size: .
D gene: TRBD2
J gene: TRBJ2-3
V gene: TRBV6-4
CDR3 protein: CASSGGLDTDTQYF
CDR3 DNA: TGTGCCAGCAGTGGGGGACTAGACACAGATACGCAGTATTTT

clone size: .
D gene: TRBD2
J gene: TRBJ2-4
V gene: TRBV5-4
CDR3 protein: CASSPRGSGGVAKNIQYF
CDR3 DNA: TGTGCCAGCAGCCCCCGCGGTAGCGGGGGGGTAGCCAAAAACATTCAGTACTTC